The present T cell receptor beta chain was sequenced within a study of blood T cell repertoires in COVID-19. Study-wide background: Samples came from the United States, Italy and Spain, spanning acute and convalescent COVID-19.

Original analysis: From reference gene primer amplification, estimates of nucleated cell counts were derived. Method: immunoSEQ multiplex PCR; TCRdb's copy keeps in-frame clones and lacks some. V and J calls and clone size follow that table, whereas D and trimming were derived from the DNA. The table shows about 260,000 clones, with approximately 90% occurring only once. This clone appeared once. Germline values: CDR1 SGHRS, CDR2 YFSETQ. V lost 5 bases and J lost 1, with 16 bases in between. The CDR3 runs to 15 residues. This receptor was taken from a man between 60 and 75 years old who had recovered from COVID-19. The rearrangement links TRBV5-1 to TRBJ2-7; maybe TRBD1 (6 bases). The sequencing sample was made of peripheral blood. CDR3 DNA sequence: TGCGCCAGCAGTCCCCCTACACAGGGTTCCTACGAGCAGTACTTC. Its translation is CASSPPTQGSYEQYF.